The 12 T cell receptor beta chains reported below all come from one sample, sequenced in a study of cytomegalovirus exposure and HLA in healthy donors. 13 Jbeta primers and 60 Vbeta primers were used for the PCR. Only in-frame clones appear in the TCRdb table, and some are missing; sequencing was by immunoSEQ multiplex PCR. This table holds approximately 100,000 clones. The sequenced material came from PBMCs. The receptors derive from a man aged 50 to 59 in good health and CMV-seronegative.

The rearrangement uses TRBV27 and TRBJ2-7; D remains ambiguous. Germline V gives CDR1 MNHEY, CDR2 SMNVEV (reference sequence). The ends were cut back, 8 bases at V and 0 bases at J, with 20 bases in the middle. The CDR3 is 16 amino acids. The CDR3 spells CASSRYGLASSYEQYF. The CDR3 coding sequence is TGTGCCAGCTCTCGTTATGGGCTGGCCAGCTCCTACGAGCAGTACTTC.

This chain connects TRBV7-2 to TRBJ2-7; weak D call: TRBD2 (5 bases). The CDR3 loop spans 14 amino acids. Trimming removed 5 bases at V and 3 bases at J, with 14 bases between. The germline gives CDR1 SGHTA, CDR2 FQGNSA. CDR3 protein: CASSGRSGSYEQYF. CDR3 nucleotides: TGTGCCAGCAGCGGTAGGAGCGGCAGCTACGAGCAGTACTTC.

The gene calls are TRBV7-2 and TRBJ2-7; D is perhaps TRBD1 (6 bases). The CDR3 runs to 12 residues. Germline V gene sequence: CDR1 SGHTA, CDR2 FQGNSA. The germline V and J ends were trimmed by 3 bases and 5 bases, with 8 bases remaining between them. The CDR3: CASSFNRDEQYF. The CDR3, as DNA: TGTGCCAGCAGCTTCAACAGGGACGAGCAGTACTTC.

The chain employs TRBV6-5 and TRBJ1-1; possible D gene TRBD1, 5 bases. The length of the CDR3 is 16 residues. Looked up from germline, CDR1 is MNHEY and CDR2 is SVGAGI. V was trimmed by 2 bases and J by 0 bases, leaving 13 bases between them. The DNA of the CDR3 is TGTGCCAGCAGTTACAGCGCGGGGGGTTTGAACACTGAAGCTTTCTTT. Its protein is CASSYSAGGLNTEAFF.

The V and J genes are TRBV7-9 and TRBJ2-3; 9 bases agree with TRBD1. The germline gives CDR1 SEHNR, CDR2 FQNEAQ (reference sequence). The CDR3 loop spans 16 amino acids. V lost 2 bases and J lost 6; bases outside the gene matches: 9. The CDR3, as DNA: TGTGCCAGCAGCTTAACCGGGGACAGGGTGTCCGATACGCAGTATTTT. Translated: CASSLTGDRVSDTQYF.

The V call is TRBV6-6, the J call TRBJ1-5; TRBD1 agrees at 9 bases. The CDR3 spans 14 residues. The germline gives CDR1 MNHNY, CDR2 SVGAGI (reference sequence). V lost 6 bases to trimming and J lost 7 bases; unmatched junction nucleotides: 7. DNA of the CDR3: TGTGCCAGCAGGACACCGGGACAGGGCCAGCCCCAGCATTTT. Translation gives CASRTPGQGQPQHF.

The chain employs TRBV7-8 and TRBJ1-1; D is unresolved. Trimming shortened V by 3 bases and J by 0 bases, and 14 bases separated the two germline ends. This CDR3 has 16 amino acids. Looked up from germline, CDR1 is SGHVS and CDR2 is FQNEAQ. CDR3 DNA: TGTGCCAGCAGCTTCCTCGGCGGCCGGATGAACACTGAAGCTTTCTTT. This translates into CASSFLGGRMNTEAFF.

CDR3: CASSGGLAGGGTQYF. CDR3 coding DNA: TGTGCCAGCAGCGGGGGACTAGCGGGAGGGGGGACCCAGTACTTC. The chain uses TRBV9 and TRBJ2-5, with 16 bases identical to TRBD2. The CDR3 has 15 amino acids. The trim removed 3 bases at V and 7 bases at J, leaving 3 bases unmatched. Germline CDR1 and CDR2: SGDLS and YYNGEE.

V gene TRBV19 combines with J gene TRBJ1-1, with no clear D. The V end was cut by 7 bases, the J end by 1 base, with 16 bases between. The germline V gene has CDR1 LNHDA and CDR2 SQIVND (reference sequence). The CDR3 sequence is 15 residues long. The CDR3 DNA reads TGTGCCAGTAAGGTAGGTGGAGTCAAGAACACTGAAGCTTTCTTT. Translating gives CASKVGGVKNTEAFF.

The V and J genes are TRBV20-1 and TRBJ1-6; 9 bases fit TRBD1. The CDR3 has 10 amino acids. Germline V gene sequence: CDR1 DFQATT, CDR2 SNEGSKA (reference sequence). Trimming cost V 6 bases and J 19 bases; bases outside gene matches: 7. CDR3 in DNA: TGCAGTGCCCAGGGGACAGGGAATCACTTT. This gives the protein CSAQGTGNHF.

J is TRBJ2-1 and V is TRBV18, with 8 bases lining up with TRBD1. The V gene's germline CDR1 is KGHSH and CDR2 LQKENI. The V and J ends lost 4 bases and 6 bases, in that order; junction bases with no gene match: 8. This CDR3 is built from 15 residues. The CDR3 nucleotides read TGTGCCAGCTCACTGAACAGGGGGACCTCCAATGAGCAGTTCTTC. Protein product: CASSLNRGTSNEQFF.

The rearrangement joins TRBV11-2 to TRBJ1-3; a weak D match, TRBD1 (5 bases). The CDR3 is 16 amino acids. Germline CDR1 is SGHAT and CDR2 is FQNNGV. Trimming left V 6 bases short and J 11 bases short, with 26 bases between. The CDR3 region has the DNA TGTGCCAGCAGTTCCACCCCGGACAACGCCGTCTACGCCATATATTTT. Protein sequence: CASSSTPDNAVYAIYF.